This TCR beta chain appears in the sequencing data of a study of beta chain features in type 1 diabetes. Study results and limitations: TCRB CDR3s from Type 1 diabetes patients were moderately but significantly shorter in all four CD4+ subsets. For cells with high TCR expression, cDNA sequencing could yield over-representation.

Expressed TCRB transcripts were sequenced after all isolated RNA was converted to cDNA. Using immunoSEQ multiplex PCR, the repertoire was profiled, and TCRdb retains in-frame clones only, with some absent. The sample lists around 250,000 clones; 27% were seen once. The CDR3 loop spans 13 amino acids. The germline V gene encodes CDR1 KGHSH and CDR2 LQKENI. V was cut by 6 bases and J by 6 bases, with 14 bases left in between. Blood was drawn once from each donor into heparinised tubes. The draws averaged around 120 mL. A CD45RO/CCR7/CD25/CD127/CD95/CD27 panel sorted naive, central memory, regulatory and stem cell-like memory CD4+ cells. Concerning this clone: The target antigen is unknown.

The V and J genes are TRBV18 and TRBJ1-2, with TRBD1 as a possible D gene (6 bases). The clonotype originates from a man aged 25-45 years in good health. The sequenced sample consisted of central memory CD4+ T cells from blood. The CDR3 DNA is TGTGCCAGCTCGCCGAACAGGGAGGATGGCTACACCTTC. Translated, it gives CASSPNREDGYTF. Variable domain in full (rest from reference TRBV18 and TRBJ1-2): NAGVMQNPRHLVRRRGQEARLRCSPMKGHSHVYWYRQLPEEGLKFMVYLQKENIIDESGMPKERFSAEFPKEGPSILRIQQVVRGDSAAYFCASSPNREDGYTFGSGTRLTVV.